A selection of T cell receptor beta chains follows, all from one sample in a study of T cell clones after liver transplantation. The method was immunoSEQ multiplex PCR; TCRdb's version includes in-frame clones alone and lacks a portion of them. Here the sample spans about 99,000 clones, more than 75% being singletons. The sequenced sample was CD4+ T cells from blood, obtained before liver transplant. All receptors come from a human donor who received a liver transplant. Each CDR3 is given with its conserved first and last residue. The D gene is left open where the match is weak. Rows may omit the clone size; those that give it use once, few, many or a size class.

TRBJ2-7	TRBV14	NA	TRBD2	CASSRTGGPSSYEQYF	TGTGCCAGCAGCCGGACGGGGGGACCTAGCTCCTACGAGCAGTACTTC
TRBJ1-2	TRBV18	NA	NA	CASSPSRGRGSGDYGYTF	TGTGCCAGCTCACCAAGTAGGGGGAGAGGATCGGGTGACTATGGCTACACCTTC
TRBJ2-3	TRBV2	NA	TRBD1	CASEKGTGSTDTQYF	TGTGCCAGCGAAAAGGGGACAGGGAGCACAGATACGCAGTATTTT
TRBJ2-6	TRBV7-3	NA	TRBD2	CASSFFQLAGDLTSGANVLTF	TGTGCCAGCAGCTTTTTCCAACTAGCGGGAGATCTCACGTCTGGGGCCAACGTCCTGACTTTC
TRBJ1-3	TRBV5-8	NA	TRBD1	CASSPGQPGDTIYF	TGTGCCAGCAGCCCGGGACAGCCAGGGGACACCATATATTTT
TRBJ1-2	TRBV5-1	NA	NA	CASRVRGGQGYGYTF	TGCGCCAGCAGAGTGCGCGGGGGTCAGGGCTATGGCTACACCTTC
TRBJ2-2	TRBV19	NA	NA	CASSTDMRAGELFF	TGTGCCAGTAGTACGGACATGCGGGCCGGGGAGCTGTTTTTT
TRBJ2-4	TRBV27	many	TRBD2	CASRLVAGGVINIQYF	TGTGCCAGCAGGCTCGTAGCGGGAGGAGTCATAAACATTCAGTACTTC
TRBJ1-5	TRBV11-2	NA	TRBD1	CASSLGDRGNQPQHF	TGTGCCAGCAGCTTAGGTGACAGGGGTAATCAGCCCCAGCATTTT
TRBJ1-1	TRBV4-1	few	NA	CASSYVRGTNTEAFF	TGCGCCAGCAGCTACGTAAGGGGGACGAACACTGAAGCTTTCTTT
TRBJ1-5	TRBV27	NA	NA	CASSPNTGYGQPQHF	TGTGCCAGCAGTCCTAATACAGGGTATGGCCAGCCCCAGCATTTT
TRBJ2-6	TRBV7-8	once	NA	CASSQVVGAGANVLTF	TGTGCCAGCAGCCAAGTAGTGGGGGCTGGGGCCAACGTCCTGACTTTC
TRBJ1-4	TRBV6-1	NA	TRBD1	CASKTGDGEKLFF	TGTGCCAGCAAAACAGGGGATGGGGAAAAACTGTTTTTT
TRBJ2-1	TRBV19	once	TRBD2	CASSTSAPYNEQLF	TGTGCCAGTTCGACTAGCGCTCCCTACAATGAGCAGCTCTTC
TRBJ2-3	TRBV7-3	NA	TRBD1	CASSLREGTDTDTQYF	TGTGCCAGCAGCTTACGGGAAGGGACAGACACAGATACGCAGTATTTT
TRBJ2-1	TRBV9	once	TRBD2	CASSVERGVSYNEQFF	TGTGCCAGCAGCGTAGAGCGGGGGGTCTCCTACAATGAGCAGTTCTTC
TRBJ1-3	TRBV29-1	few	TRBD1	CSVGDRGAGNTIYF	TGCAGCGTGGGGGACAGGGGAGCTGGAAACACCATATATTTT
TRBJ1-2	TRBV28	NA	NA	CASSFGQTYGYTF	TGTGCCAGCAGTTTCGGGCAGACGTATGGCTACACCTTC
TRBJ2-2	TRBV6-1	NA	TRBD2	CASSERAGGPLNTGELFF	TGTGCCAGCAGTGAAAGAGCGGGAGGGCCGCTGAACACCGGGGAGCTGTTTTTT
TRBJ2-5	TRBV11-2	NA	NA	CASVGTLAKTQYF	TGTGCCAGCGTCGGGACACTAGCGAAGACCCAGTACTTC
TRBJ2-3	TRBV7-8	once	TRBD2	CASSSRGRGGTDTQYF	TGTGCCAGCAGCTCCCGTGGGCGGGGGGGCACAGATACGCAGTATTTT
TRBJ2-1	TRBV27	NA	NA	CASSFRRSPSSYNEQFF	TGTGCCAGCAGTTTTCGCCGCAGTCCGAGCTCCTACAATGAGCAGTTCTTC
TRBJ2-1	TRBV6-5	NA	NA	CASSLRGGLGGEQFF	TGTGCCAGCAGCCTGAGGGGGGGCCTCGGGGGTGAGCAGTTCTTC
TRBJ2-2	TRBV7-2	NA	NA	CASKANGELFF	TGTGCCAGCAAGGCGAACGGGGAGCTGTTTTTT
TRBJ2-1	TRBV19	NA	TRBD2	CASNDLAEGMSYNEQFF	TGTGCCAGTAACGATCTAGCGGAGGGGATGTCCTACAATGAGCAGTTCTTC
TRBJ1-5	TRBV18	NA	NA	CASSPEGNQPQHF	TGTGCCAGCTCACCAGAGGGCAATCAGCCCCAGCATTTT
TRBJ2-1	TRBV10-1	NA	TRBD2	CASRLRAGGTDNEQFF	TGCGCCAGCAGACTCCGAGCGGGAGGAACGGACAATGAGCAGTTCTTC
TRBJ1-1	TRBV7-3	few	NA	CASSLSSVLGTEAFF	TGTGCCAGCAGCTTAAGCTCGGTTTTGGGAACTGAAGCTTTCTTT
TRBJ1-5	TRBV7-9	NA	TRBD1	CASSLADRANHYSNQPQHF	TGTGCCAGCAGCTTAGCAGACAGGGCGAACCATTATAGCAATCAGCCCCAGCATTTT
TRBJ1-3	TRBV6-1	NA	NA	CASRGRELSGNTIYF	TGTGCCAGCAGGGGCAGGGAGTTGTCTGGAAACACCATATATTTT
TRBJ1-2	TRBV27	NA	NA	CASSSPGTLWGYTF	TGTGCCAGCAGTTCGCCAGGGACCCTATGGGGCTACACCTTC
TRBJ1-1	TRBV5-1	NA	TRBD1	CASSTWTGGLAEAFF	TGCGCCAGCAGCACTTGGACAGGGGGACTCGCTGAAGCTTTCTTT
TRBJ2-3	TRBV4-1	NA	NA	CASSRGDSPSTDTQYF	TGCGCCAGCAGCCGGGGGGACTCCCCTAGCACAGATACGCAGTATTTT
TRBJ1-3	TRBV30	few	NA	CAWTRRATGNTIYF	TGTGCCTGGACGAGGAGGGCTACTGGAAACACCATATATTTT
TRBJ1-5	TRBV19	NA	TRBD1	CASREPGQPITLSNQPQHF	TGTGCCAGTAGAGAACCGGGACAGCCTATTACTCTGAGCAATCAGCCCCAGCATTTT
TRBJ2-7	TRBV30	NA	TRBD2	CAWSVGSGTSGSGAYEQYF	TGTGCCTGGAGTGTAGGTTCCGGGACTAGCGGGAGTGGCGCCTACGAGCAGTACTTC
TRBJ2-7	TRBV19	few	TRBD2	CASSPPSGLGGEQYF	TGTGCCAGTAGCCCCCCCTCGGGACTAGGAGGCGAGCAGTACTTC
TRBJ1-3	TRBV18	NA	NA	CASSPPRSGNTIYF	TGTGCCAGCTCACCTCCCAGGAGTGGGAACACCATATATTTT
TRBJ1-1	TRBV6-6	NA	TRBD1	CASSYSIRGSEAFF	TGTGCCAGCAGTTACTCTATCAGGGGGTCTGAAGCTTTCTTT
TRBJ2-7	TRBV28	few	NA	CASSLWGTNSYEQYF	TGTGCCAGCAGTTTATGGGGGACAAATTCCTACGAGCAGTACTTC
TRBJ1-5	TRBV4-1	NA	NA	CASSQAPNQPQHF	TGCGCCAGCAGCCAAGCACCTAATCAGCCCCAGCATTTT
TRBJ2-1	TRBV4-2	NA	NA	CASSPNRGANYNVGQFF	TGTGCCAGCAGCCCTAATAGGGGGGCCAATTACAATGTTGGGCAGTTCTTC
TRBJ2-7	TRBV2	NA	TRBD1	CASSPDWDSSYEQYF	TGTGCCAGCAGTCCTGACTGGGACAGCTCCTACGAGCAGTACTTC
TRBJ2-1	TRBV11-3	NA	NA	CASSFLVGAASYNEQFF	TGTGCCAGCAGCTTTTTAGTAGGGGCAGCGTCCTACAATGAGCAGTTCTTC
TRBJ1-5	TRBV7-9	few	NA	CASSLSGPANQPQHF	TGTGCCAGCAGCTTATCAGGGCCCGCCAATCAGCCCCAGCATTTT
TRBJ1-5	TRBV19	NA	TRBD1	CASIPKGQGNQPQHF	TGTGCCAGTATCCCCAAGGGACAGGGGAATCAGCCCCAGCATTTT
TRBJ2-1	TRBV27	NA	TRBD2	CASSLGERGASLNNEQFF	TGTGCCAGCAGTTTAGGGGAGCGGGGGGCCTCCCTTAACAATGAGCAGTTCTTC
TRBJ2-7	TRBV28	NA	TRBD2	CASSPSGNAYEQYF	TGTGCCAGCAGTCCTAGCGGGAATGCCTACGAGCAGTACTTC
TRBJ2-2	TRBV9	NA	NA	CASSPWAGELFF	TGTGCCAGCAGCCCCTGGGCCGGGGAGCTGTTTTTT
TRBJ2-1	TRBV6-6	few	NA	CASSERTGSYNEQFF	TGTGCCAGCAGTGAGAGGACCGGGTCCTACAATGAGCAGTTCTTC